This T cell receptor beta chain was captured in a study of cytotoxic CD8 clonotypes in ibrutinib-treated CLL. Across the whole study: Patients: 11 to 12 relapsed/refractory, approximately 16 treatment-naive, roughly 18 IGHV unmutated. Response was recorded as partial in 24 patients and complete in 2; at median about 6 years, roughly 14 remained remitted and about twelve had progressed.

The repertoire was sequenced with immunoSEQ multiplex PCR; TCRdb's copy has only in-frame clones and lacks some. The sample has roughly 58,000 clones, about 54% seen once; the top ten hold roughly a quarter. In regard to this clone: Its antigen is unknown.

The CDR3 contains 15 residues. CDR1 and CDR2 from the germline V gene are MNHEY and SVGAGI. Losses at the gene ends were 4 bases for V and 12 bases for J; bases not matched to a gene: 13. Study-level points and caveats: Before falling back toward baseline at progression, clonality had risen at the time of ibrutinib response. Sustained-remission and progressing patients' sampling times differed.

The receptor was derived from a human donor with chronic lymphocytic leukemia. The V and J genes are TRBV6-5 and TRBJ1-4; 8 bases agree with TRBD1. Source: PBMCs, taken at disease progression, from a patient treated with ibrutinib. Here the CDR3 DNA reads TGTGCCAGCAGTTTCGGACAGGGTGGGAGGGGGGAACTGTTTTTT. It specifies CASSFGQGGRGELFF.